Here is one T cell receptor (beta chain) with its context. This sample was taken from a study of shared clonotypes between healthy human individuals. Cells designated naive CD8 were CD45RO-negative and were positively selected for CCR7, with terminally differentiated effector memory CD45RA+ cells excluded. The repertoire was sequenced with immunoSEQ multiplex PCR; TCRdb's copy has only in-frame clones and lacks some. The sample holds 450,000 to 700,000 clones, nearly 97% seen once. Germline values: CDR1 MNHEY, CDR2 SVGAGI. Trimming took 8 bases from V and 5 from J, leaving 12 bases between them. The CDR3 has 12 residues.

Sequencing was done on a sample of naive CD8+ T cells sorted from blood. This clonotype was sampled from a woman aged 25 to 39 in good health. The V and J genes are TRBV6-5 and TRBJ1-2; D uncertain. This chain's CDR3 is CASEGRGYGYTF. In nucleotides, the CDR3 is TGTGCCAGCGAAGGACGGGGATATGGCTACACCTTC.